Below, one T cell receptor beta chain is given with its context. Its antigen is still unknown. The data derive from a study of cytomegalovirus exposure and HLA in healthy donors. Study-level background: Prior work identified roughly 120 million unique TCR beta sequences in around 170 million T cells. Study conclusions and caveats: Later analysis revealed greater clonal expansion in HLA-associated TCR beta chains than in equally common others. Being indistinguishable, some V segments were excluded, TRBV6-2 and TRBV6-3 among them.

PCR primers comprised 60 Vbeta and 13 Jbeta primers. Sequencing was performed with immunoSEQ multiplex PCR; in TCRdb, only in-frame clones are kept and a portion is missing. The sample contains roughly 200,000 clones, over 75% of which appear only once. This CDR3 region has 14 residues. In germline, CDR1 is SGDLS, CDR2 YYNGEE. The V gene end was trimmed by 4 bases and the J gene end by 2 bases; junction bases not matched to a gene: 4. The genes are TRBV9 and TRBJ2-5; the match to TRBD1 covers 8 bases. Material for sequencing was PBMCs. The sequence was obtained from a man aged 55 to 69 in good health and CMV-seronegative. Here the CDR3 reads CASSNRQGQETQYF. The CDR3, as DNA: TGTGCCAGCAGCAACAGACAGGGGCAAGAGACCCAGTACTTC. Drawing the rest from reference TRBV9 and TRBJ2-5, the complete variable domain is DSGVTQTPKHLITATGQRVTLRCSPRSGDLSVYWYQQSLDQGLQFLIQYYNGEERAKGNILERFSAQQFPDLHSELNLSSLELGDSALYFCASSNRQGQETQYFGPGTRLLVL.